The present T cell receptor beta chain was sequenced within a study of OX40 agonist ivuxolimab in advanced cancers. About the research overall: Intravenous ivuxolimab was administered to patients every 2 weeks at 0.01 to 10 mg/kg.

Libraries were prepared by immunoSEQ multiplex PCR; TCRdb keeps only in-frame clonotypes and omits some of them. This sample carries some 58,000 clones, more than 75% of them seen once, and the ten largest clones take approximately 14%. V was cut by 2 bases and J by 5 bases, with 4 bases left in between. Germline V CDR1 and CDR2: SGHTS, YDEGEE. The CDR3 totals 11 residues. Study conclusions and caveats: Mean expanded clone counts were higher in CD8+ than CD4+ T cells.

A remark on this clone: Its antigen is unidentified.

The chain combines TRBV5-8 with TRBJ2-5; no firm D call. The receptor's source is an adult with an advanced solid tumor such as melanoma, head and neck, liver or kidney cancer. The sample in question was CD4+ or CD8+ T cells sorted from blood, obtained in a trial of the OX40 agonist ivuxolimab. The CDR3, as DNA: TGTGCCAGCAGCTTATTGGAGACCCAGTACTTC. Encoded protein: CASSLLETQYF.